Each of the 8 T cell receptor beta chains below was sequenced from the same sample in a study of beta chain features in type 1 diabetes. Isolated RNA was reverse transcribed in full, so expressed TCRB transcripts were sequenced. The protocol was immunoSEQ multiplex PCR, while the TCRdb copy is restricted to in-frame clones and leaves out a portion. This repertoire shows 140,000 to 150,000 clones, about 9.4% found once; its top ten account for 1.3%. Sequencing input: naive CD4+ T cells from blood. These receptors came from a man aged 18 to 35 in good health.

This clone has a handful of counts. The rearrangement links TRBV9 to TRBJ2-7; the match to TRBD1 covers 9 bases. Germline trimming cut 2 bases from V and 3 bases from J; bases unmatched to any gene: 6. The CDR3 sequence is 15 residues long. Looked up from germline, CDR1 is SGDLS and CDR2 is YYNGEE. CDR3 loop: CASSVGTGSRYEQYF. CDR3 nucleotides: TGTGCCAGCAGCGTTGGGACAGGGTCCCGCTACGAGCAGTACTTC.

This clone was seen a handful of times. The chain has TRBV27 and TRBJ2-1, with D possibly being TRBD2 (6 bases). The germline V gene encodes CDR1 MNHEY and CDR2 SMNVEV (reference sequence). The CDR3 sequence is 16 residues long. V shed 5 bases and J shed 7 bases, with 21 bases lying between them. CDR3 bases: TGTGCCAGCAGTGCGCCGGGGGTTGGGTTGAATAATGAGCAGTTCTTC. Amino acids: CASSAPGVGLNNEQFF.

CDR3 loop: CASSPRTSGNQETQYF. CDR3 nucleotide sequence: TGTGCCAGCAGCCCAAGGACTAGCGGGAACCAAGAGACCCAGTACTTC. The V call is TRBV4-2, the J call TRBJ2-5; 12 nucleotides line up with TRBD2. This CDR3 contains 16 residues. In germline, CDR1 is LGHNA, CDR2 YNFKEQ. J was trimmed by 0 bases and V by 4 bases; bases with no gene match: 3.

The CDR3 loop is CAYNPGHGVAFF. The DNA for the CDR3 is TGTGCCTACAACCCGGGACATGGGGTTGCTTTCTTT. The rearrangement joins TRBV30 to TRBJ1-1, with a tentative D call TRBD1 (6 bases). The CDR3 covers 12 residues. Germline loops: CDR1 GTSNPN, CDR2 SVGIG (reference sequence). Trimming took 7 bases from V and 11 from J, leaving 20 bases between them.

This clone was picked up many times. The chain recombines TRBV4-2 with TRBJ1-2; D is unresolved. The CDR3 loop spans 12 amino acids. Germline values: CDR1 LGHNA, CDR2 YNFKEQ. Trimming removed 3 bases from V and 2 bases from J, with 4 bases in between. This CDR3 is CASSQENYGYTF. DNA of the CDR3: TGTGCCAGCAGCCAGGAGAACTATGGCTACACCTTC.

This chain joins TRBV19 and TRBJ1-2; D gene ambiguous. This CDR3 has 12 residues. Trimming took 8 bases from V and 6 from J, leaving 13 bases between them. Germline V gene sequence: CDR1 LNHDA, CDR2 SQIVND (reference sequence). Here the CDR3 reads CASSPHEDGYTF. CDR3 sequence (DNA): TGTGCCAGTTCCCCGCATGAGGATGGCTACACCTTC.

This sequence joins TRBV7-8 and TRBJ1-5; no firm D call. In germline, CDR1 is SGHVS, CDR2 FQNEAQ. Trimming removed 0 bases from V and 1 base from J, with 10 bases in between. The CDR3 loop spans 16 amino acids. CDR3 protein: CASSLARGQSNQPQHF. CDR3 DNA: TGTGCCAGCAGCTTAGCGCGCGGGCAGAGCAATCAGCCCCAGCATTTT.

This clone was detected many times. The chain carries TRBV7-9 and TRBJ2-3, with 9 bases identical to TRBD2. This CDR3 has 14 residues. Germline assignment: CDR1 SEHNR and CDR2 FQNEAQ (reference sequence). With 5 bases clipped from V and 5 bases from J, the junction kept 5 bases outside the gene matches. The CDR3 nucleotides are TGTGCCAGCAGCCCCCGGACTAGCGTAGATACGCAGTATTTT. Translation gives CASSPRTSVDTQYF.